This T cell receptor (beta chain) came from a study of neurological immune-mediated disorders. At the level of the study: About 90% of the 34 multiple sclerosis patients had relapsing-remitting disease; 3 had secondary progressive.

The CDR3 loop spans 15 amino acids. Per the germline V gene, CDR1 is DFQATT and CDR2 is SNEGSKA (reference sequence). V was clipped by 0 bases and J by 5 bases, with 16 bases between them. Study-wide results and limits: According to phylogenetic grouping, one related-CDR3 cluster, a possible signature, contained the repertoires of 18 of 34 multiple sclerosis patients. The multiple sclerosis repertoire cluster had no clinical or MRI feature associated with it.

The authors obtained over 170 million TCR-beta sequences from 15-18 subjects per sequencing run. TCRdb used MiXCR to reprocess the 5' RACE reads, holding one entry per CDR3 protein. Of about 71,000 distinct CDR3 sequences listed, nearly 3.5% are singletons. A remark on this clonotype: Its antigen is unidentified.

Sequencing input: PBMCs. This sequence joins TRBV20-1 and TRBJ2-5; tentative D call: TRBD2 (7 bases). The clonotype comes from a middle-aged man with multiple sclerosis. The CDR3 region is CSARDHGGAPETQYF. CDR3 coding DNA: TGCAGTGCTAGAGATCATGGGGGGGCGCCGGAGACCCAGTACTTC.